The sequence of this T cell receptor beta chain was determined in a study of blood T cell repertoires in COVID-19 (dated by TCRdb to the early 2020s). Study-level background: The collaborator samples originated in the United States, Italy and Spain and spanned the acute and convalescent phases of COVID-19. The prospective study material was composed of cDNA or gDNA derived from T cells, B-cell-depleted T cells, or PBMCs. Deeply sampled blood TCRbeta repertoires from subjects exposed to, actively infected with, or recovered from COVID-19 were included in the dataset. A freely available public database, intended as a resource for researchers studying the immune response to SARS-CoV-2, is where the repertoires were released. The samples were drawn from two sources: the first 160 participants of the ongoing ImmuneRACE study, and over 1,000 subjects contributed by 6 global collaborators. Sample metadata almost always included a de-identified subject ID, COVID-19 status, age in years and sex. Where available, HLA class I and class II types were obtained from metadata supplied by the sample provider rather than from assay-based typing. Results the study describes overall, beyond this receptor: How much clinical and demographic metadata was included differed by source and by participant, and the metadata was provided uncurated.

In the prospective study, participants were roughly 18 to 100 years old, resided in about two dozen geographic areas of the United States, and were enrolled through a virtual design. To assign participants to cohorts, the prospective study relied on clinical history that participants themselves reported in a screening survey and a study questionnaire. In the prospective study, whole blood, serum and a nasopharyngeal or oropharyngeal swab were collected from each participant by mobile phlebotomists. Participants in the prospective study had the option to provide additional blood draws and questionnaires over a roughly 2-month period. Before DNA extraction, blood samples from the prospective study were shipped at room temperature or frozen. TCRbeta CDR3 regions were amplified from genomic DNA by means of the immunoSEQ Assay, a bias-controlled multiplex PCR. The authors processed their data as follows. Within the assay, amplification of reference gene primers was used to estimate how many nucleated cells each sample contained. To quantify the absolute abundance of each unique TCRbeta CDR3 rearrangement, sequence reads were collapsed and filtered. For each sample, productive Simpson clonality was calculated as the square root of Simpson's diversity index over productive rearrangements. TCRdb's version of the immuneACCESS table is confined to in-frame rearrangements and falls short of the full clone set. An unresolved V gene accounts for under half of the shortfall where checked; the remainder is of unknown origin. V and J calls and clone size are copied from that table; D and trimming were computed from the DNA. This sample has under 300,000 clones in its table, and about 90% of those were observed once. About 6.3% of the sample goes to the ten largest clones.

Between the V and J ends, shortened by 4 bases and 7 bases respectively, the junction contains 11 bases. The germline V gene specifies SGHTA as CDR1 and FQGTGA as CDR2. From the cysteine through the phenylalanine, the CDR3 covers 13 amino acids. Only CDR3 DNA remains: 39 bases, in frame from the first base. To note about this clone: The antigen it binds to is not known. Base qualities are not at hand, and no much larger clone is one base apart. Distinct nucleotide sequences in the sample also encode this CDR3.

The chain joins TRBV7-3 to TRBJ1-5, and TRBD1 may be the D gene, going by 6 matching bases. The receptor's source is a woman aged 25-40 years with acute COVID-19. The material sequenced was PBMCs or T cells enriched from blood (not recorded which). The DNA sequence reads TGTGCCAGCAGCTCAAACAGGGACCAGCCCCAGCATTTT. The translation is CASSSNRDQPQHF.